This T cell receptor beta chain was captured by sequencing in a study of T cells expressing NK-cell markers. About the research overall: Sorted CD3+CD56-NKG2C+, CD3+CD56+NKG2C+ and CD3+CD56+NKG2C- T cells supplied the TCR beta repertoires. Out of eight donors sequenced, seven tested HCMV-seropositive and the remaining one seronegative.

This CDR3 is 13 amino acids long. Germline CDR1 and CDR2: SGHRS and YFSETQ. Broader study findings: Researchers report these clonotypes also headed the CD3+CD56-NKG2C+ fraction in a few donors.

TCRdb reprocessed the 5' RACE reads and stores each CDR3 protein as one record, lacking DNA. The sample's table shows fewer than 550,000 distinct CDR3 sequences. On this clonotype: What it recognizes is unknown.

Specimen: blood T cells: a sorted CD56 or NKG2C T cell subset, CD4+ or CD8+ T cells, or bulk PBMC T cells (not recorded which). This receptor was obtained from a woman aged 45-60 years in good health. This rearrangement joins TRBV5-1 to TRBJ2-2. The CDR3 here is CASSITPAQALFF.